This TCR beta chain was recorded in a study of T-cell reconstitution after alpha-beta-depleted transplantation in children. The CDR3 has 15 residues. V trimming: 2 bases; J trimming: 10 bases; junction bases outside the gene matches: 6. Library preparation (for TCRbeta) was performed with unique molecular identifiers. One entry per CDR3 protein, called by TCRdb with MiXCR from the PCR reads. Of 490,000 or so distinct CDR3 sequences in the sample, roughly a tenth were seen once. This clonotype was recorded many times. The sequence was collected from a child aged 2-15 years with inherited bone marrow failure, due to receive a stem cell transplant. The chain recombines TRBV12-3 or TRBV12-4 with TRBJ2-1; 12 nucleotides line up with TRBD1. This specimen was PBMCs, taken before TCRalphabeta/CD19-depleted stem cell transplant. CDR3 loop: CASSLLGQGAGEQFF. CDR3 nucleotides: TGTGCCAGCAGTTTACTGGGACAGGGGGCGGGCGAGCAGTTCTTC.